This T cell receptor beta chain originates from a study of radiotherapy plus CTLA-4 blockade in lung cancer. Whole-study context: The study recorded objective responses in 15% to 20% of patients and disease control in 25% to 35%. General study results and limits: Blood TCR clones of tumor origin expanded after radiotherapy plus ipilimumab. Early blood T cell clone changes and increased post-radiation serum interferon-beta were reportedly the strongest response predictors.

Clones were sequenced by immunoSEQ multiplex PCR, and TCRdb holds only the in-frame ones, with some missing. The sample holds about 39,000 clones, 79% seen once. Concerning this clone: As yet, its antigen is unknown.

CDR3 length equals 14 residues. The V end lost 0 bases, the J end lost 2 bases, and 7 bases lay between the germline ends. Germline V gives CDR1 LGHNA, CDR2 YNFKEQ. The receptor was isolated from a human donor with non-small cell lung cancer that progressed on radiotherapy plus ipilimumab. The starting material was peripheral blood, obtained from a patient treated with radiotherapy plus ipilimumab. This chain links TRBV4-2 with TRBJ1-1; no reliable D call. CDR3 in amino acids: CASSQDDFNTEAFF. CDR3 nucleotide sequence: TGTGCCAGCAGCCAAGATGACTTTAACACTGAAGCTTTCTTT.